These T cell receptor beta chains were read from a single sample in a study of blood T cell repertoires in COVID-19. Using immunoSEQ multiplex PCR, the repertoire was profiled, and TCRdb retains in-frame clones only, with some absent. Here the sample spans some 240,000 clones, approximately 88% being singletons. The sequenced sample was peripheral blood. All receptors derive from a woman aged 70-85 years with COVID-19, enrolled during active disease. The CDR3 runs from the conserved cysteine through the conserved F or W. The D gene is left open where the match is weak. Size is stated for part of the rows, as once, few or many counts, or as a class when the clone is expanded.

TRBD1	.	TRBV15	TRBJ1-5	16	CATSTRTGESNQPQHF	TGTGCCACCAGCACACGGACAGGGGAGAGCAATCAGCCCCAGCATTTT
.	.	TRBV30	TRBJ1-1	14	CAWSFIGSGTEAFF	TGTGCCTGGAGTTTTATTGGGTCGGGCACTGAAGCTTTCTTT
.	.	TRBV4-2	TRBJ1-4	13	CASSQERYGKLFF	TGTGCCAGCAGCCAAGAGAGATATGGAAAACTGTTTTTT
TRBD1	.	TRBV11-2	TRBJ2-5	16	CASSPSGQGARETQYF	TGTGCCAGCAGCCCTTCGGGACAGGGGGCTAGGGAGACCCAGTACTTC
.	.	TRBV7-2	TRBJ2-1	13	CASSLVGSNEQFF	TGTGCCAGCAGCTTAGTGGGGAGTAATGAGCAGTTCTTC
.	.	TRBV6-6	TRBJ1-5	14	CASSYSGGDQPQHF	TGTGCCAGCAGTTACAGCGGGGGGGATCAGCCCCAGCATTTT
.	.	TRBV19	TRBJ1-4	12	CASSTQSEKLFF	TGTGCCAGTAGTACACAGAGCGAAAAACTGTTTTTT
.	once	TRBV20-1	TRBJ2-7	15	CSASLAGLSSYEQYF	TGCAGTGCTAGTTTGGCGGGACTTAGCTCCTACGAGCAGTACTTC
TRBD2	.	TRBV6-2/TRBV6-3	TRBJ2-5	17	CASSYQGGRARQETQYF	TGTGCCAGCAGTTACCAGGGCGGGAGGGCCCGTCAAGAGACCCAGTACTTC
TRBD2	.	TRBV23-1	TRBJ2-1	16	CASSQLGQRDCNEQFF	TGCGCCAGCAGTCAACTTGGCCAGCGGGACTGCAATGAGCAGTTCTTC
TRBD2	.	TRBV7-8	TRBJ2-2	18	CASSLRSSGVGRTGELFF	TGTGCCAGCAGCTTACGGTCTAGCGGGGTAGGTCGGACCGGGGAGCTGTTTTTT
TRBD1	.	TRBV29-1	TRBJ1-1	13	CSVGGQGDTEAFF	TGCAGCGTGGGGGGACAGGGGGACACTGAAGCTTTCTTT
.	.	TRBV4-1	TRBJ1-4	15	CASSQTFSTNEKLFF	TGCGCCAGCAGCCAAACATTCTCAACTAATGAAAAACTGTTTTTT
TRBD1	.	TRBV7-9	TRBJ2-1	17	CASSLAGQGSSYNEQFF	TGTGCCAGCAGCTTAGCGGGACAGGGTTCCTCCTACAATGAGCAGTTCTTC
TRBD2	.	TRBV3-1/TRBV3-2	TRBJ2-7	16	CASSQDLSGRAYEQYF	TGTGCCAGCAGCCAAGATCTAAGCGGGAGGGCTTACGAGCAGTACTTC
.	.	TRBV7-2	TRBJ1-2	15	CASSQRVGRDYGYTF	TGTGCCAGCAGCCAACGAGTAGGCCGGGACTATGGCTACACCTTC
.	.	TRBV2	TRBJ2-3	14	CASSMVLFGDTQYF	TGTGCCAGCAGCATGGTGTTGTTCGGAGATACGCAGTATTTT
TRBD1	.	TRBV6-6	TRBJ1-1	14	CASTRQGRDTEAFF	TGTGCCAGCACTCGACAGGGTCGGGACACTGAAGCTTTCTTT
.	.	TRBV4-2	TRBJ1-5	14	CASSQGGFHQPQHF	TGTGCCAGCAGCCAAGGCGGATTCCATCAGCCCCAGCATTTT
TRBD1	.	TRBV12-3/TRBV12-4	TRBJ1-2	13	CASRPGQGAGYTF	TGTGCCAGCAGGCCGGGACAGGGGGCAGGCTACACCTTC
TRBD1	.	TRBV6-2/TRBV6-3	TRBJ2-1	15	CASSYMDRVYNEQFF	TGTGCCAGCAGTTACATGGACAGGGTCTACAATGAGCAGTTCTTC
.	.	TRBV5-1	TRBJ2-7	15	CASSPGLLPSYEQYF	TGCGCCAGCAGCCCGGGACTCTTACCCTCCTACGAGCAGTACTTC
TRBD2	.	TRBV28	TRBJ2-7	18	CASSLQRLAVVSSYEQYF	TGTGCCAGCAGTCTACAGAGACTAGCAGTCGTAAGCTCCTACGAGCAGTACTTC
TRBD1	.	TRBV5-1	TRBJ1-6	14	CASSPGQEHSPLHF	TGCGCCAGCAGCCCCGGACAGGAACATTCACCCCTCCACTTT
TRBD1	.	TRBV28	TRBJ1-1	12	CASSSGTVEAFF	TGTGCCAGCAGTTCCGGGACAGTTGAAGCTTTCTTT
.	.	TRBV30	TRBJ2-6	14	CAWRRSAGANVLTF	TGTGCCTGGAGGAGGAGCGCTGGGGCCAACGTCCTGACTTTC
.	.	TRBV27	TRBJ2-5	14	CASSSRQLQETQYF	TGTGCCAGCAGTTCAAGACAGTTGCAAGAGACCCAGTACTTC
.	.	TRBV28	TRBJ1-1	15	CASSSPSGPNTEAFF	TGTGCCAGCAGCTCCCCGTCGGGTCCAAACACTGAAGCTTTCTTT
TRBD1	.	TRBV30	TRBJ1-3	14	CAWSRQGAEATIYF	TGTGCCTGGAGTCGACAGGGGGCAGAGGCCACCATATATTTT
.	.	TRBV28	TRBJ1-3	15	CASSLPGGRGNTIYF	TGTGCCAGCAGTTTACCCGGGGGGCGTGGAAACACCATATATTTT
.	.	TRBV13	TRBJ1-1	13	CASRLGVNTEAFF	TGTGCCAGCAGGTTGGGAGTGAACACTGAAGCTTTCTTT
TRBD2	.	TRBV7-6	TRBJ2-5	15	CASSLLAGAQETQYF	TGTGCCAGCAGCCTACTAGCGGGAGCCCAAGAGACCCAGTACTTC
TRBD1	.	TRBV13	TRBJ1-2	15	CASSLPGTVNYGYTF	TGTGCCAGCAGCTTACCCGGGACAGTTAACTATGGCTACACCTTC
TRBD1	.	TRBV11-3	TRBJ1-2	14	CASSARQGWHGYTF	TGTGCCAGCAGCGCGCGACAGGGTTGGCATGGCTACACCTTC
TRBD1	.	TRBV29-1	TRBJ2-4	13	CSARDRGLSIQYF	TGCAGCGCCCGGGACAGGGGTTTAAGCATTCAGTACTTC
TRBD1	once	TRBV5-1	TRBJ2-7	14	CASTGGMTGREQYF	TGCGCCAGCACCGGAGGAATGACAGGGCGAGAGCAGTACTTC
.	few	TRBV9	TRBJ1-2	15	CASSGMTEANYGYTF	TGTGCCAGCAGCGGAATGACAGAAGCTAACTATGGCTACACCTTC
TRBD1	.	TRBV6-5	TRBJ1-2	15	CASRLSGTGYYGYTF	TGTGCCAGCAGACTATCCGGGACAGGGTACTATGGCTACACCTTC
TRBD2	once	TRBV29-1	TRBJ2-7	12	CSVSPSGNEQYF	TGCAGCGTATCCCCTAGCGGGAATGAGCAGTACTTC
TRBD2	.	TRBV5-1	TRBJ2-2	19	CASSRITSGRYTNTGELFF	TGCGCCAGCAGCCGAATTACTAGCGGGAGATATACGAACACCGGGGAGCTGTTTTTT
TRBD1	.	TRBV18	TRBJ1-2	15	CASSLDRKTNYGYTF	TGTGCCAGCTCACTGGACAGGAAAACAAACTATGGCTACACCTTC
.	.	TRBV20-1	TRBJ2-1	19	CSASHRPLALGGSYNEQFF	TGCAGTGCTAGTCACCGGCCCCTAGCTCTAGGGGGCTCCTACAATGAGCAGTTCTTC
.	.	TRBV2	TRBJ1-1	12	CASSLSGTEAFF	TGTGCCAGCAGCCTATCCGGGACTGAAGCTTTCTTT
.	.	TRBV2	TRBJ2-7	10	CASSLDEQYF	TGTGCCAGCAGCCTAGACGAGCAGTACTTC
TRBD2	.	TRBV6-7	TRBJ2-5	16	CASLRTTSEYQETQYF	TGTGCCAGCTTGAGAACGACTAGCGAGTACCAAGAGACCCAGTACTTC
TRBD2	.	TRBV3-1/TRBV3-2	TRBJ2-1	17	CASSQPDSGRADDEQFF	TGTGCCAGCAGCCAGCCTGATAGCGGGAGGGCCGACGATGAGCAGTTCTTC
.	.	TRBV19	TRBJ1-1	16	CASSTGARDGSTEAFF	TGTGCCAGTAGCACCGGGGCGCGGGACGGATCCACTGAAGCTTTCTTT
.	.	TRBV3-1/TRBV3-2	TRBJ2-5	14	CASSRAGFQETQYF	TGTGCCAGCAGTCGAGCCGGGTTCCAAGAGACCCAGTACTTC
TRBD1	.	TRBV4-1	TRBJ2-4	14	CASSRDSRKNIQYF	TGCGCCAGCAGCCGGGACAGCCGTAAAAACATTCAGTACTTC
TRBD2	.	TRBV5-1	TRBJ2-1	15	CASSPGLAGDNEQFF	TGCGCCAGCAGCCCTGGACTAGCGGGTGACAATGAGCAGTTCTTC
.	.	TRBV11-2	TRBJ2-6	19	CASSRLSSGAISGANVLTF	TGTGCCAGCAGTAGGTTAAGTAGCGGAGCGATCTCTGGGGCCAACGTCCTGACTTTC
.	.	TRBV12-3/TRBV12-4	TRBJ1-3	12	CASSWVGGTIYF	TGTGCCAGCAGTTGGGTGGGCGGGACCATATATTTT